This paragraph covers one T cell receptor beta chain sequence. Its antigen is currently unknown. The data are from a study of spatial heterogeneity in lung cancer. Notes on the study in general: Within tumors, counts of expanded alpha and beta TCRs tracked tumor mutation counts.

The CDR3 is 15 amino acids. Between the trimmed V and J ends, which lost 0 bases and 4 bases, there was a span of 9 bases. Germline-derived CDR1 and CDR2 are MNHNY and SVGAGI (reference sequence). Time point here: sample taken at primary tumor resection. TCRdb passed the 5' RACE reads through MiXCR, listing each CDR3 protein once. Here the sample spans around 95,000 distinct CDR3 sequences, around 4.3% being singletons. Sequences were derived from lung tumor tissue, sampled at surgery. This sequence was found in a male donor with early-stage non-small cell lung cancer. The V and J genes are TRBV6-6 and TRBJ2-2; D remains unclear. The CDR3 DNA reads as TGTGCCAGCAGTTACTCAAAGACGGTCACCGGGGAGCTGTTTTTT. Its translation is CASSYSKTVTGELFF.